The entry that follows covers one T cell receptor (beta chain) sequence. Its antigen is undetermined. A read error may explain this, as a much larger clone is one base away. The TCRbeta library was prepared with unique molecular identifiers. TCRdb used MiXCR to reprocess the PCR reads, holding one entry per CDR3 protein. The repertoire consists of about 200,000 distinct CDR3 sequences, with roughly 6.5% occurring once and the leading ten covering about 4.4%. This sample is drawn from a study of T-cell reconstitution after alpha-beta-depleted transplantation in children. Study findings and constraints: The study reportedly traced alpha-beta T cells about two months after transplant to several hundred expanded graft clones. High day-60 TCRbeta diversity in some patients came from surviving recipient T cells and thymic progenitors. Diversity and T-cell counts at one year after transplant derived mostly from new T cells.

Germline assignment: CDR1 LGHDT and CDR2 YNNKEL (reference sequence). The CDR3 runs 15 residues. The sequencing here drew on PBMCs, taken before TCRalphabeta/CD19-depleted stem cell transplant. The genes are TRBV3-1 and TRBJ2-7; 10 nucleotides match TRBD2. This clonotype originated in a girl less than two years old with combined immunodeficiency, due to receive a stem cell transplant. CDR3: CASSHSGTSVYKQYF. CDR3 coding DNA: TGTGCCAGCAGCCATTCCGGGACTAGCGTCTACAAGCAGTACTTC.